This entry concerns a single T cell receptor (beta chain). The data are from a study of blood T cells in healthy people across ages. This CDR3 has 16 amino acids. Germline V gene data show CDR1 as MNHEY and CDR2 as SMNVEV (reference sequence). V lost 5 bases to trimming and J lost 5 bases; unmatched junction nucleotides: 9. Then a second PCR, running about 6 to 12 cycles, was carried out with a sample-barcoded 5' primer and a J-beta primer mix. One entry per CDR3 protein, called by TCRdb with MiXCR from the 5' RACE reads. Of hundreds of thousands of distinct CDR3 sequences listed, roughly 58% were seen once; the top ten hold over 30%.

This TCR came from a man aged 60 to 69 in good health. The gene calls are TRBV27 and TRBJ1-2; 12 bases align to TRBD1. The sequenced sample was blood. Written as DNA, the CDR3 is TGTGCCAGCAGTGCCTTGGGACAGGGGGCGGGTTATGGCTACACCTTC. Protein: CASSALGQGAGYGYTF.